This TCR beta chain was recovered during a study of Tregs in tolerant kidney transplant recipients. Overall study findings and caveats: Validation in larger populations is needed because few patients were studied.

About this clone: Its antigen remains unidentified.

Assay used: immunoSEQ multiplex PCR; TCRdb lists only in-frame clones, some missing. The sample records over 85,000 clones, more than 85% being singletons. This CDR3 is built from 14 residues. V lost 8 bases and J lost 1; bases outside the gene matches: 6. Germline CDR1 and CDR2: SGHNT and YENEEA. The specimen comprised CD4+ T cells from blood, sampled before the transplant. This chain joins TRBV11-3 and TRBJ1-1; TRBD1 matches 8 bases. The receptor's source is a human donor who received a combined kidney and bone marrow transplant. CDR3 sequence reads: CASGWGQANTEAFF. DNA of the CDR3: TGTGCCAGCGGATGGGGACAGGCGAACACTGAAGCTTTCTTT.